The present T cell receptor beta chain was sequenced within a study of monozygotic twins with inflammatory bowel disease. UMIs bearing a 6-nucleotide sample barcode were added through template switching. TCRdb reprocessed the 5' RACE reads and stores each CDR3 protein as one record, lacking DNA. The sample table sets out around 410,000 distinct CDR3 sequences. The sequenced sample consisted of blood. This TCR derives from a human donor with ulcerative colitis or Crohn's disease, or a healthy co-twin of an affected twin (not recorded which).

The CDR3 region is CSASVRYNEQFF. The chain couples TRBV20-1 to TRBJ2-1; the D call of TRBD1 rests on TCRdb alone, since no DNA is present to check it. This CDR3 contains 12 residues. In germline, CDR1 is DFQATT, CDR2 SNEGSKA (reference sequence).